Presented here are 4 T cell receptor beta chains from one specimen sequenced in a study of metastatic and nonmetastatic thyroid tumors. Patients underwent thyroid surgery, and none had received any treatment before it. TCRdb reprocessed the PCR reads using MiXCR. The profile shows some 30,000 clones, roughly 30% of them singletons. Sequencing was done on a sample of blood. The origin of the receptors is a female donor with papillary thyroid cancer or a benign thyroid nodule (not recorded which). Some clones in this sample may be carry-over from other donors' samples.

This clone was recorded at least ten times. The chain recombines TRBV6-1 with TRBJ1-6; 7 positions agree with TRBD1. This CDR3 comprises 13 residues. Germline CDR1 is MNHNS and CDR2 is SASEGT. Losses at the gene ends were 5 bases for V and 10 bases for J; bases not matched to a gene: 5. CDR3 nucleotide sequence: TGTGCCAGCAGTCGACAGGGCAGGTCACCCCTCCACTTT. The encoded protein is CASSRQGRSPLHF.

This clone was observed many times. This chain joins TRBV2 and TRBJ1-2; no clear D. Germline lookup yields CDR1 SNHLY and CDR2 FYNNEI. The CDR3 runs to 13 residues. The V gene lost 6 bases and the J gene lost 4 bases, with 12 bases spanning the gap. Here the CDR3 reads CASSTGHRYGYTF. DNA of the CDR3: TGTGCCAGCAGCACGGGTCACCGCTATGGCTACACCTTC. Filled out from reference TRBV2 and TRBJ1-2, the complete variable domain reads EPEVTQTPSHQVTQMGQEVILRCVPISNHLYFYWYRQILGQKVEFLVSFYNNEISEKSEIFDDQFSVERPDGSNFTLKIRSTKLEDSAMYFCASSTGHRYGYTFGSGTRLTVV.

There are many counts of this clone. One end of the junction does not line up with germline, which may come from a read error. Within the sample, other DNA sequences also encode this same CDR3. In DNA form, the CDR3 reads TGTGCCAACAGCTTAGCGACAGACCCAGATACGCAGTATTTT. Residues: CANSLATDPDTQYF. This chain joins TRBV7-9 and TRBJ2-3, with D possibly called TRBD1 or TRBD2 (5 bases each). Germline CDR1 reads SEHNR; CDR2 reads FQNEAQ (reference sequence). This CDR3 region has 14 residues.

This clone has a count of ten or more. The chain recombines TRBV28 with TRBJ1-3, with a weak D call TRBD1 (5 bases). V was shortened by 8 bases and J by 0 bases, with 11 bases between the two germline ends. The CDR3 has 14 residues. Germline V CDR1 and CDR2: MDHEN, SYDVKM. CDR3 coding DNA: TGTGCCAGCGTCAGGGAAGGCTCTGGAAACACCATATATTTT. It codes for CASVREGSGNTIYF.